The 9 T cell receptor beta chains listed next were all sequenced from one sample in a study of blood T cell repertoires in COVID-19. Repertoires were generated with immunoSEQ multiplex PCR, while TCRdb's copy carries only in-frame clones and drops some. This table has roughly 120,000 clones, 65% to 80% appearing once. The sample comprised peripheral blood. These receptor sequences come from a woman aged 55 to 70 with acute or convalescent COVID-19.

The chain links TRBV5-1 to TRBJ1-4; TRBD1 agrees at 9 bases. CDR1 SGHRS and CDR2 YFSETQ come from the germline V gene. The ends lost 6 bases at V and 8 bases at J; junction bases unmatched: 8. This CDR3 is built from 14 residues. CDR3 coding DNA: TGCGCCAGCAAGATCGACAGGGGGTACGAAAAACTGTTTTTT. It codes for CASKIDRGYEKLFF.

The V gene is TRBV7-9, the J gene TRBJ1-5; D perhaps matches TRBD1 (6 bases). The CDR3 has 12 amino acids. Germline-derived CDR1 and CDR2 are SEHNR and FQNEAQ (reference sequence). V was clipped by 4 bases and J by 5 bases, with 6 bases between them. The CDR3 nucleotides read TGTGCCAGCAGCTACAGGGATCAGCCCCAGCATTTT. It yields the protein CASSYRDQPQHF.

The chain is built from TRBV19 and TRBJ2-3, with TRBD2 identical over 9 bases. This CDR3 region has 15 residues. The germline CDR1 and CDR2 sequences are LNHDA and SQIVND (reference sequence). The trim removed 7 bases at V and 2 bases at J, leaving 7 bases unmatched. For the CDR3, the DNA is TGTGCCAGTACGGATAGCGGGGGCCTCACAGATACGCAGTATTTT. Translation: CASTDSGGLTDTQYF.

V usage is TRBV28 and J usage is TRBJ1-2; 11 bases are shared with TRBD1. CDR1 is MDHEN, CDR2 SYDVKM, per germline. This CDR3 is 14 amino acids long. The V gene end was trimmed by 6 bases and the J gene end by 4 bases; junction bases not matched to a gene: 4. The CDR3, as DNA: TGTGCCAGCAGATCCGGGACAGGGGGCTATGGCTACACCTTC. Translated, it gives CASRSGTGGYGYTF.

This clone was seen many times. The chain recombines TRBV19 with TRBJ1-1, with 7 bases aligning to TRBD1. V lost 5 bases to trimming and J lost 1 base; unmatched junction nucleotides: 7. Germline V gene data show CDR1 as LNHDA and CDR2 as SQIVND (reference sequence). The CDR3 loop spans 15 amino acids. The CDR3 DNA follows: TGTGCCAGTAGTGCCGACAGGGTGCGGAACACTGAAGCTTTCTTT. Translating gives CASSADRVRNTEAFF.

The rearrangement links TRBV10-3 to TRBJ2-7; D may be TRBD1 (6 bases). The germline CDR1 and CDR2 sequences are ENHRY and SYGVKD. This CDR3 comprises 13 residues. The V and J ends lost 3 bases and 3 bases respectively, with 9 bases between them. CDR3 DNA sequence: TGTGCCATCAGTGACGGGACACACTACGAGCAGTACTTC. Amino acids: CAISDGTHYEQYF.

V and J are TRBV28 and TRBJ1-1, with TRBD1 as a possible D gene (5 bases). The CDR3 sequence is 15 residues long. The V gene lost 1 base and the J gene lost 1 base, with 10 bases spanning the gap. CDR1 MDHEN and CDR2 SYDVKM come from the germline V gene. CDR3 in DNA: TGTGCCAGCAGTTTATTCGGGGGAGGGAACACTGAAGCTTTCTTT. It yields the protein CASSLFGGGNTEAFF.

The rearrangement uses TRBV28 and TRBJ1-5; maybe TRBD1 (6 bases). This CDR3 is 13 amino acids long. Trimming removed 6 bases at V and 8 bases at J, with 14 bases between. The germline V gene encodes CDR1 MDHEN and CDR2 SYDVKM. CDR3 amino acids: CASRTGHAEPQHF. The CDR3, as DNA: TGTGCCAGCAGAACGGGACACGCTGAGCCCCAGCATTTT.

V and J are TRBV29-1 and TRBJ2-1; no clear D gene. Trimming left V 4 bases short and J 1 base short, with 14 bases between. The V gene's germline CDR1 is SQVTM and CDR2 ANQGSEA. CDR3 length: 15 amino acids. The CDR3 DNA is TGCAGCGTTGTCTTAGTCCTTCTTTCCTACAATGAGCAGTTCTTC. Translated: CSVVLVLLSYNEQFF.